The 27 T cell receptor beta chains below all came from one sample that was sequenced in a study of cytomegalovirus exposure and HLA in healthy donors. The data were produced by immunoSEQ multiplex PCR, yet TCRdb's version contains in-frame clones alone and is incomplete. There are 150,000 to 200,000 clones in the sample; 88% occur only once, and roughly 3% lies in the top ten. The sequenced sample consisted of PBMCs. The receptors here all came from a man between 18 and 29 years old in good health and CMV-seronegative.

This clone was counted once. This chain uses TRBV28 with TRBJ2-6; perhaps TRBD2 as D (5 bases). Trimming cost V 4 bases and J 1 base, with 14 bases left between them. The CDR3 has 17 amino acids. In germline, CDR1 is MDHEN, CDR2 SYDVKM. The CDR3 DNA reads as TGTGCCAGCAGTTCCCCTAGCTCCGTTTCTGGGGCCAACGTCCTGACTTTC. Its translation is CASSSPSSVSGANVLTF.

V gene TRBV5-1 combines with J gene TRBJ1-5, with D unclear. V was cut by 0 bases and J by 4 bases, with 8 bases left in between. This CDR3 is built from 14 residues. Germline V CDR1 and CDR2: SGHRS, YFSETQ. CDR3 protein: CASSLGGGNQPQHF. The CDR3 region has the DNA TGCGCCAGCAGCTTGGGGGGAGGAAATCAGCCCCAGCATTTT.

V usage is TRBV28 and J usage is TRBJ2-3; 12 bases are shared with TRBD2. This CDR3 spans 14 amino acids. Germline V lookup: CDR1 MDHEN, CDR2 SYDVKM. V was clipped by 5 bases and J by 6 bases; unmatched bases: 3. Here the CDR3 DNA reads TGTGCCAGCAGTATGGGACTAGCGGGTGATACGCAGTATTTT. This translates into CASSMGLAGDTQYF.

The chain recombines TRBV7-9 with TRBJ1-2; D remains unclear. CDR3 length equals 14 residues. V gave up 8 bases and J gave up 0 bases, with 13 bases separating them. The germline gives CDR1 SEHNR, CDR2 FQNEAQ (reference sequence). The CDR3 DNA follows: TGTGCCAGCTTATCACGGGAGACTAACTATGGCTACACCTTC. It translates to CASLSRETNYGYTF. Looking up the rest from reference TRBV7-9 and TRBJ1-2 gives the full variable domain: DTGVSQNPRHKITKRGQNVTFRCDPISEHNRLYWYRQTLGQGPEFLTYFQNEAQLEKSRLLSDRFSAERPKGSFSTLEIQRTEQGDSAMYLCASLSRETNYGYTFGSGTRLTVV.

The chain uses TRBV5-1 and TRBJ1-1, with TRBD1 matching over 7 bases. CDR1 and CDR2 (germline): SGHRS, YFSETQ. V lost 3 bases and J lost 0; bases outside the gene matches: 11. The CDR3 is 17 amino acids. CDR3 bases: TGCGCCAGCAGCTCGTTATCTTCGGGACAGCTGAACACTGAAGCTTTCTTT. Translating it yields CASSSLSSGQLNTEAFF. Looking up the rest from reference TRBV5-1 and TRBJ1-1 gives the full variable domain: KAGVTQTPRYLIKTRGQQVTLSCSPISGHRSVSWYQQTPGQGLQFLFEYFSETQRNKGNFPGRFSGRQFSNSRSEMNVSTLELGDSALYLCASSSLSSGQLNTEAFFGQGTRLTVV.

The rearrangement links TRBV11-3 to TRBJ2-1; 8 nucleotides match TRBD2. The CDR3 consists of 16 residues. V was pared by 3 bases and J by 3 bases, with 7 bases of the junction left unmatched. Germline CDR1 and CDR2: SGHNT and YENEEA. CDR3 sequence: CASSFRGGADYNEQFF. For the CDR3, the DNA is TGTGCCAGCAGCTTCCGGGGGGGAGCCGACTACAATGAGCAGTTCTTC.

The chain recombines TRBV6-5 with TRBJ1-1, with D unresolved. The ends were cut back, 1 base at V and 1 base at J, with 7 bases in the middle. The germline V gene has CDR1 MNHEY and CDR2 SVGAGI. The CDR3 is 14 residues long. CDR3 region: CASSYFAENTEAFF. The CDR3 bases are TGTGCCAGCAGTTACTTCGCAGAGAACACTGAAGCTTTCTTT.

The chain couples TRBV2 to TRBJ2-7, with 10 bases that match TRBD2. CDR3 length: 18 residues. V shed 0 bases, J shed 1 base, and the junction held 9 bases outside the gene matches. Per germline, CDR1 SNHLY and CDR2 FYNNEI. CDR3 sequence: CASSEAVVAGGRSYEQYV. CDR3 DNA sequence: TGTGCCAGCAGTGAAGCTGTGGTAGCGGGGGGCCGATCCTACGAGCAGTACGTC.

The gene calls are TRBV5-6 and TRBJ1-1; D is possibly TRBD1 (6 bases). This CDR3 comprises 15 residues. V lost 1 base, J lost 0 bases, and 10 bases lay in between. CDR1 SGHDT and CDR2 YYEEEE come from the germline V gene. CDR3 coding DNA: TGTGCCAGCAGCTTGTTTCAGGGGATGAACACTGAAGCTTTCTTT. It encodes CASSLFQGMNTEAFF.

This chain uses TRBV11-2 with TRBJ2-7; 10 bases match TRBD1. Germline assignment: CDR1 SGHAT and CDR2 FQNNGV. The CDR3 covers 18 residues. V shed 5 bases and J 3 bases; nucleotides not matched to a gene: 16. The CDR3 region is CASSPMSRDRGSGYEQYF. CDR3 in DNA: TGTGCCAGCAGCCCGATGTCCCGGGACAGGGGATCCGGCTACGAGCAGTACTTC.

This rearrangement joins TRBV5-1 to TRBJ2-5; 9 bases map to TRBD1. Germline-derived CDR1 and CDR2 are SGHRS and YFSETQ. This CDR3 has 15 residues. Trimming took 4 bases from V and 3 from J; bases not matched to a gene: 7. The CDR3 reads CASSPWGDREETQYF. The CDR3 bases are TGCGCCAGCAGCCCATGGGGGGACAGGGAAGAGACCCAGTACTTC. Variable domain in full (rest from reference TRBV5-1 and TRBJ2-5): KAGVTQTPRYLIKTRGQQVTLSCSPISGHRSVSWYQQTPGQGLQFLFEYFSETQRNKGNFPGRFSGRQFSNSRSEMNVSTLELGDSALYLCASSPWGDREETQYFGPGTRLLVL.

The rearrangement uses TRBV27 and TRBJ1-6; TRBD1 matches 8 bases. V shed 8 bases, J shed 6 bases, and the junction held 0 bases outside the gene matches. CDR3 size: 12 residues. Germline CDR1 reads MNHEY; CDR2 reads SMNVEV (reference sequence). The CDR3: CASQGANSPLHF. The CDR3 nucleotides read TGTGCCAGCCAGGGGGCTAATTCACCCCTCCACTTT.

The chain recombines TRBV6-5 with TRBJ2-5; TRBD1 matches 11 bases. The CDR3 has 15 residues. The V segment lost 1 base and the J segment 5 bases; nucleotides outside the gene matches: 3. In germline, CDR1 is MNHEY, CDR2 SVGAGI. CDR3 nucleotide sequence: TGTGCCAGCAGTTACTACGGGACAGGGGGGGAGACCCAGTACTTC. The encoded protein is CASSYYGTGGETQYF.

The chain employs TRBV6-5 and TRBJ2-3, with TRBD1 matching 10 bases. This CDR3 region has 15 residues. V shed 6 bases and J 1 base; nucleotides not matched to a gene: 4. Per the germline V gene, CDR1 is MNHEY and CDR2 is SVGAGI. The CDR3 DNA reads as TGTGCCAGCAGCCTCGACAGGGGGCGCACAGATACGCAGTATTTT. It translates to CASSLDRGRTDTQYF.

The rearrangement uses TRBV4-3 and TRBJ1-2; D is perhaps TRBD1 (6 bases). This CDR3 region has 14 residues. In germline, CDR1 is LGHNA, CDR2 YSLEER. Trimming took off 4 bases at V and 7 bases at J, with 16 bases between the two ends. The CDR3 coding sequence is TGCGCCAGCAGCCCCCGCGGGGGGCGAGGTGGCTACACCTTC. The encoded protein is CASSPRGGRGGYTF.

This clone has a handful of counts. This sequence joins TRBV7-9 and TRBJ2-7; TRBD1 matches 8 bases. The CDR3 loop spans 15 amino acids. The V gene's germline CDR1 is SEHNR and CDR2 FQNEAQ (reference sequence). Trimming cost V 4 bases and J 5 bases; bases outside gene matches: 10. The CDR3 DNA is TGTGCCAGCAGCTCACCCAACAGGGGGTATGACGAGCAGTACTTC. Encoded protein: CASSSPNRGYDEQYF.

This clone was seen a few times. The rearrangement uses TRBV10-3 and TRBJ1-1, with 8 bases aligning to TRBD1. The CDR3 is 15 amino acids. CDR1 and CDR2 from the germline V gene are ENHRY and SYGVKD. J gave up 1 base and V 5 bases, and 6 bases lay outside the gene matches. CDR3 DNA sequence: TGTGCCATCAGTTACTCCGGGACAGGGAACACTGAAGCTTTCTTT. Amino acids: CAISYSGTGNTEAFF.

In its sample, this clone was seen once. The chain links TRBV6-5 to TRBJ1-2; 9 bases are a match to TRBD1. The CDR3 is 13 amino acids. Trimming at V came to 5 bases and at J to 8 bases, leaving 6 bases not matched to a gene. CDR1 and CDR2 (germline): MNHEY, SVGAGI. The CDR3 protein is CASSTGTGMGYTF. In DNA form, the CDR3 reads TGTGCCAGCAGTACCGGGACAGGGATGGGCTACACCTTC.

The V and J genes are TRBV7-8 and TRBJ2-1, with D perhaps matching TRBD1 (6 bases). Germline CDR1 is SGHVS and CDR2 is FQNEAQ. The CDR3 runs 14 residues. With 6 bases removed from V and 6 bases from J, the gap between germline ends came to 15 bases. The CDR3 nucleotides read TGTGCCAGCAGGTCCGGGACACAAGGCAATGAGCAGTTCTTC. Translated: CASRSGTQGNEQFF.

In DNA form, the CDR3 reads TGTGCCAGCAGCTTTTCGGCTAGCGGGGGCATGAACACCGGGGAGCTGTTTTTT. Its translation: CASSFSASGGMNTGELFF. The chain couples TRBV13 to TRBJ2-2, with 10 bases lining up with TRBD2. CDR1 is PRHDT and CDR2 is FYEKMQ in the germline V gene (reference sequence). The V segment lost 3 bases and the J segment 1 base; nucleotides outside the gene matches: 8. The CDR3 extends over 18 amino acids.

This clone was seen only a few times. V and J are TRBV11-2 and TRBJ2-7, with no clear D. Germline CDR1 and CDR2: SGHAT and FQNNGV. CDR3 size: 13 residues. Trimming stripped 4 bases from V and 4 bases from J, with 11 bases between. CDR3 DNA: TGTGCCAGCAGCTCAGAGATAGCTTACGAGCAGTACGTC. Its protein product is CASSSEIAYEQYV.

The chain is built from TRBV1 and TRBJ2-6; the D call of TRBD1 is as the table states it, not checked on the DNA. TRBV1 is assigned pseudogene status. CDR3 length equals 17 residues. CDR3 region: CTSSGDSAPSGANVLTF. CDR3 nucleotides: TGCACCAGCAGCGGGGACAGTGCCCCTTCTGGGGCCAACGTCCTGACTTTC.

A note on this clone: A read error may produce the germline difference seen at one junction end. The chain couples TRBV7-7 to TRBJ2-1; D is unclear. The CDR3 is 13 residues long. The germline CDR1 and CDR2 sequences are SSHAT and FNYEAQ (reference sequence). CDR3 nucleotide sequence: TGTGCTAGCAGCTTTGCTAGAAACAATGAGCAGTTCTTC. Amino acid sequence: CASSFARNNEQFF.

V is TRBV27 and J is TRBJ2-1, with 8 positions matching TRBD2. CDR3 length: 15 residues. The V and J ends lost 6 bases and 10 bases, in that order; junction bases with no gene match: 14. Per germline, CDR1 MNHEY and CDR2 SMNVEV (reference sequence). Here the CDR3 DNA reads TGTGCCAGCAGCCCCTTTGGTCTAACGGGGGGGGAGCAGTTCTTC. Translation: CASSPFGLTGGEQFF.

A remark on this clone: Other nucleotide sequences in the sample specify the same CDR3. V gene TRBV27 combines with J gene TRBJ2-1; a possible D gene is TRBD1 (5 bases). The V gene's germline CDR1 is MNHEY and CDR2 SMNVEV (reference sequence). The CDR3 is made up of 14 amino acids. V was pared by 2 bases and J by 4 bases, with 9 bases between. The CDR3 region is CASSLRGSYNEQFF. The CDR3 DNA is TGTGCCAGCAGTTTAAGGGGCAGTTACAATGAGCAGTTCTTC.

This clone showed up just once. The chain employs TRBV7-2 and TRBJ1-4; 9 bases align to TRBD1. The CDR3 covers 14 residues. With 4 bases clipped from V and 8 bases from J, the junction kept 5 bases outside the gene matches. The V gene's germline CDR1 is SGHTA and CDR2 FQGNSA. The chain's CDR3 is CASSSGQGREKLFF. The CDR3, as DNA: TGTGCCAGCAGCTCCGGACAGGGGAGAGAAAAACTGTTTTTT.

The DNA of the CDR3 is TGTGCCAGCACTCATCATCTAGCAAGGGAGCTGTTTTTT. This sequence encodes CASTHHLARELFF. The chain links TRBV6-1 to TRBJ2-2; the D gene is possibly TRBD2 (5 bases). This CDR3 region has 13 residues. V shed 7 bases and J shed 9 bases, with 15 bases lying between them. Germline V lookup: CDR1 MNHNS, CDR2 SASEGT.